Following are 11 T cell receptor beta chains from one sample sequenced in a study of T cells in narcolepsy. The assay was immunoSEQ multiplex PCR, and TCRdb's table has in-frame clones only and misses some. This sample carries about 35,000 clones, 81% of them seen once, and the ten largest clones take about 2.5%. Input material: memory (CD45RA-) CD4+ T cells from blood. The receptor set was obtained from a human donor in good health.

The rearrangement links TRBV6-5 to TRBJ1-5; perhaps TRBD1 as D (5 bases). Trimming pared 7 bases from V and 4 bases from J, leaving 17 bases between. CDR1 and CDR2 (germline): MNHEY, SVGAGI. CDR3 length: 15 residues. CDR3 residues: CASIPNRSLNQPQHF. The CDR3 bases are TGTGCCAGCATCCCGAACAGGAGCCTAAATCAGCCCCAGCATTTT.

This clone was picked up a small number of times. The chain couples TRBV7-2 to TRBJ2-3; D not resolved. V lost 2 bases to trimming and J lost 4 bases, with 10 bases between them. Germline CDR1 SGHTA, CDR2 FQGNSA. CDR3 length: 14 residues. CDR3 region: CASSLRVSPDTQYF. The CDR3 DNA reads TGTGCCAGCAGCTTAAGGGTTAGTCCAGATACGCAGTATTTT.

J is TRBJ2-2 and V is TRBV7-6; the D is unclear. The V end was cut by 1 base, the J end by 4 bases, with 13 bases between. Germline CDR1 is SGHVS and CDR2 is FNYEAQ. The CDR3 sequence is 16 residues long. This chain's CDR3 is CASSLGAPPGTGELFF. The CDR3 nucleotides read TGTGCCAGCAGCTTAGGTGCCCCCCCGGGCACCGGGGAGCTGTTTTTT. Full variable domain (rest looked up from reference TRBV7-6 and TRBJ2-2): GAGVSQSPRYKVTKRGQDVALRCDPISGHVSLYWYRQALGQGPEFLTYFNYEAQQDKSGLPNDRFSAERPEGSISTLTIQRTEQRDSAMYRCASSLGAPPGTGELFFGEGSRLTVL.

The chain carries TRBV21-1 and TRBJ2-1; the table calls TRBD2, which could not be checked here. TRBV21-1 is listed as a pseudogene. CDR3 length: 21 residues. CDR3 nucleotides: TGTGCCAGCAGCTCGCCGGGACTAGCGCGGTGCCTGGGAATCGCCTACAATGAGCAGTTCTTC. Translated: CASSSPGLARCLGIAYNEQFF.

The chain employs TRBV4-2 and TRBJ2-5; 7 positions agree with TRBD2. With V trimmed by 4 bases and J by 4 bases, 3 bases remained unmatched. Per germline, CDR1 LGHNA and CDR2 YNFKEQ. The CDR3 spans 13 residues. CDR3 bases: TGTGCCAGCAGCCCATCGGGGGGAGAGACCCAGTACTTC. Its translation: CASSPSGGETQYF.

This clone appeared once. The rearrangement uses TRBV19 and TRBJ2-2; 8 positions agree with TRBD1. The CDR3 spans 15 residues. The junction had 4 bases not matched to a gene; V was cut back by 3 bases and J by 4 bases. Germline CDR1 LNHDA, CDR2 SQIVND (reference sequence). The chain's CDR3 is CASSMATGGTGELFF. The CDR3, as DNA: TGTGCCAGTAGTATGGCAACAGGGGGCACCGGGGAGCTGTTTTTT.

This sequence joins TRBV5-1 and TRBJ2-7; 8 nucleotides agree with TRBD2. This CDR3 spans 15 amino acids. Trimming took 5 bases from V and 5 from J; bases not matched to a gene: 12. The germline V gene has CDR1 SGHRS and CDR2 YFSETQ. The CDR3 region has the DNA TGCGCCAGCAGAACCCTTAGCGGGGCGGTGAACGAGCAGTACTTC. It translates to CASRTLSGAVNEQYF. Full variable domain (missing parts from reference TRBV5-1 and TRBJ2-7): KAGVTQTPRYLIKTRGQQVTLSCSPISGHRSVSWYQQTPGQGLQFLFEYFSETQRNKGNFPGRFSGRQFSNSRSEMNVSTLELGDSALYLCASRTLSGAVNEQYFGPGTRLTVT.

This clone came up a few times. In nucleotides, the CDR3 is TGTGCCAGCAGCTCTACTACAGGGTTTGGCACTGAAGCTTTCTTT. Amino acids: CASSSTTGFGTEAFF. This rearrangement joins TRBV7-8 to TRBJ1-1, with D possibly TRBD1 on 6 matching bases. Germline CDR1 reads SGHVS; CDR2 reads FQNEAQ. CDR3 size: 15 residues. V lost 4 bases, J lost 4 bases, and 16 bases lay in between.

The CDR3 region is CASSLRTGGQPQHF. CDR3 bases: TGTGCCAGTAGTCTGCGCACAGGGGGTCAGCCCCAGCATTTT. The chain has TRBV19 and TRBJ1-5; 8 bases line up with TRBD1. The V and J ends lost 5 bases and 6 bases, in that order; junction bases with no gene match: 6. There are 14 residues in the CDR3. In germline, CDR1 is LNHDA, CDR2 SQIVND (reference sequence).

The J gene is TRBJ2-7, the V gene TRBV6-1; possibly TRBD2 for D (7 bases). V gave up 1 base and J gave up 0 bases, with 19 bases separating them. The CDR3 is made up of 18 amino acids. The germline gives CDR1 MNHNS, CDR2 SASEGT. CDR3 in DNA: TGTGCCAGCAGTGAAGAATCCCGGCCCGCGGGGGCCTCCTACGAGCAGTACTTC. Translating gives CASSEESRPAGASYEQYF.

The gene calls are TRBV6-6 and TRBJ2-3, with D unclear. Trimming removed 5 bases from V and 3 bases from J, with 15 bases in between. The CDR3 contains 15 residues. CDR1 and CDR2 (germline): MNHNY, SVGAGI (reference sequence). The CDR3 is CASSAGSGNTDTQYF. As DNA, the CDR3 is TGTGCCAGCAGTGCCGGGTCGGGTAATACAGATACGCAGTATTTT.